Below are 10 T cell receptor beta chains sequenced from a single sample in a study of T cell changes during pregnancy in multiple sclerosis. The protocol was immunoSEQ multiplex PCR, while the TCRdb copy is restricted to in-frame clones and leaves out a portion. The repertoire holds tens of thousands of clones, with roughly 90% as singletons. Sequencing used peripheral blood, obtained in the first trimester of pregnancy. The receptors come from a female donor in good health, enrolled as a control in a pregnancy study.

The CDR3 nucleotides are TGTGCCAGCAGCTCCCAGACTGGTCCTTTGTTCTTC. Amino acid sequence: CASSSQTGPLFF. This chain links TRBV7-9 with TRBJ2-1; no clear D gene. Trimming took off 4 bases at V and 15 bases at J, with 16 bases between the two ends. The germline gives CDR1 SEHNR, CDR2 FQNEAQ (reference sequence). The length of the CDR3 is 12 residues.

CDR3 amino acids: CASSLSDTGKTEAFF. CDR3 sequence (DNA): TGTGCCAGCAGTTTATCCGATACAGGGAAAACTGAAGCTTTCTTT. V gene TRBV27 combines with J gene TRBJ1-1, with D possibly matching TRBD1 (6 bases). The germline V gene encodes CDR1 MNHEY and CDR2 SMNVEV (reference sequence). V was pared by 0 bases and J by 5 bases, with 13 bases between. There are 15 residues in the CDR3.

The chain has TRBV5-1 and TRBJ1-2, with 12 bases identical to TRBD1. This CDR3 is 16 amino acids long. Germline V gene data show CDR1 as SGHRS and CDR2 as YFSETQ. V gave up 0 bases and J gave up 2 bases; unmatched junction bases: 2. CDR3 sequence reads: CASSLGGQGANYGYTF. The CDR3 region has the DNA TGCGCCAGCAGCTTGGGGGGACAGGGGGCGAACTATGGCTACACCTTC.

The chain combines TRBV7-2 with TRBJ2-7; 7 nucleotides line up with TRBD2. Germline V gene sequence: CDR1 SGHTA, CDR2 FQGNSA. The V gene end was trimmed by 8 bases and the J gene end by 4 bases; junction bases not matched to a gene: 2. The CDR3 is made up of 11 amino acids. The CDR3 nucleotides are TGTGCCAGCGGGGGAGGGTACGAGCAGTACTTC. Protein sequence: CASGGGYEQYF. The whole variable domain, remainder taken from reference TRBV7-2 and TRBJ2-7, is GAGVSQSPSNKVTEKGKDVELRCDPISGHTALYWYRQSLGQGLEFLIYFQGNSAPDKSGLPSDRFSAERTGGSVSTLTIQRTQQEDSAVYLCASGGGYEQYFGPGTRLTVT.

This chain uses TRBV19 with TRBJ1-2; 7 bases align to TRBD1. Trimming cost V 7 bases and J 4 bases; bases outside gene matches: 6. The germline gives CDR1 LNHDA, CDR2 SQIVND (reference sequence). The CDR3 sequence is 13 residues long. DNA of the CDR3: TGTGCCAGTACCACAGGGGCCGTCTATGGCTACACCTTC. It encodes CASTTGAVYGYTF.

The chain couples TRBV7-9 to TRBJ1-6; 8 bases are a match to TRBD1. J gave up 3 bases and V 2 bases, and 0 bases lay outside the gene matches. Germline loops: CDR1 SEHNR, CDR2 FQNEAQ (reference sequence). The CDR3 is 15 residues long. In DNA form, the CDR3 reads TGTGCCAGCAGCTTAACAGGGGGCTATAATTCACCCCTCCACTTT. Its protein product is CASSLTGGYNSPLHF.

V usage is TRBV7-9 and J usage is TRBJ1-2; TRBD1 aligns across 7 bases. Germline-derived CDR1 and CDR2 are SEHNR and FQNEAQ (reference sequence). The CDR3 consists of 15 residues. The ends lost 0 bases at V and 6 bases at J; junction bases unmatched: 7. For the CDR3, the DNA is TGTGCCAGCAGCTTAGCCAAGGGGGCGATCCATGGCTACACCTTC. It translates to CASSLAKGAIHGYTF.

The chain is built from TRBV6-1 and TRBJ1-5; D not certain. The CDR3 length is 13 residues. CDR1 and CDR2 (germline): MNHNS, SASEGT. V was cut by 4 bases and J by 2 bases, with 6 bases left in between. DNA for the CDR3: TGTGCCAGCAGTGGAGGGCGCAATCAGCCCCAGCATTTT. It encodes CASSGGRNQPQHF.

The chain recombines TRBV19 with TRBJ2-7; no reliable D call. In germline, CDR1 is LNHDA, CDR2 SQIVND (reference sequence). V gave up 6 bases and J gave up 0 bases, with 6 bases separating them. The CDR3 is made up of 12 amino acids. CDR3 loop: CASRDNSYEQYF. For the CDR3, the DNA is TGTGCCAGTAGAGACAACTCCTACGAGCAGTACTTC.

V gene TRBV10-3 combines with J gene TRBJ1-3; possibly TRBD1 for D (6 bases). Trimming cost V 7 bases and J 2 bases, with 15 bases left between them. This CDR3 is 15 amino acids long. The germline CDR1 and CDR2 sequences are ENHRY and SYGVKD. The chain's CDR3 is CAITPDRGPGNTIYF. In nucleotides, the CDR3 is TGTGCCATCACCCCGGACAGAGGGCCTGGAAACACCATATATTTT.